This T cell receptor (beta chain) came from a study of T cells in Graves' hyperthyroidism and ophthalmopathy. Ten or more counts support this clonotype. The germline V gene encodes CDR1 LGHDT and CDR2 YNNKEL (reference sequence). With 4 bases removed from V and 4 bases from J, the gap between germline ends came to 7 bases. This CDR3 spans 12 amino acids. The CDR3 regions of TCR beta were amplified from RNA transcripts. A first-round RT-PCR of the TCR CDR3 used the HTBI primer set. TCRdb re-derived calls from the multiplex PCR reads in MiXCR, one entry per CDR3 protein. Of under 200,000 distinct CDR3 sequences listed, about a tenth are singletons.

Input material: blood. This chain links TRBV3-1 with TRBJ1-1; D uncertain. The origin of this receptor is a woman younger than 30 with Graves' hyperthyroidism that later progressed to Graves' ophthalmopathy. CDR3 sequence reads: CASSLLTTEAFF. CDR3 nucleotide sequence: TGTGCCAGCAGCCTACTCACCACTGAAGCTTTCTTT.